This entry describes one T cell receptor beta chain. This receptor's antigen is unknown. Within one base of it there is no much larger clone, and no base qualities were kept. In the prospective study, participants were about 18 to 89 years old, resided in 20 to 30 geographic areas of the United States, and were enrolled through a virtual design. In the prospective study, cohorts were assigned on the basis of participant-reported clinical history obtained from a screening survey and a study questionnaire. Recovered participants in ImmuneRACE Cohort 3 were defined as having two consecutive negative NP/OP PCR tests, clearance from a healthcare professional, or resolution of symptoms. In the prospective study, whole blood, serum and a nasopharyngeal or oropharyngeal swab were collected from each participant by mobile phlebotomists. Prospective study participants could optionally give additional blood draws and questionnaires over a 2-month period. Before DNA extraction, prospective study blood samples were shipped either frozen or at room temperature.

This sample is drawn from a study of blood T cell repertoires in COVID-19 (dated by TCRdb to the early 2020s). The study in broad terms: Samples from collaborators originated in the United States, Italy and Spain and spanned both the acute and convalescent phases of COVID-19. The material from the prospective study consisted of cDNA or gDNA derived from T cells, B-cell-depleted T cells, or PBMCs. Deeply sampled blood TCRbeta repertoires from subjects exposed to, actively infected with, or recovered from COVID-19 were included in the dataset. The repertoires were made available in a free public database intended to serve as a resource for research on the immune response to SARS-CoV-2. Samples were obtained from the ongoing ImmuneRACE study (first 160 participants) and from about 1,300 subjects provided by 6 global collaborators. The sample metadata nearly always contained a de-identified subject ID, COVID-19 status, age in years and sex. Where available, HLA class I and class II types were obtained from metadata supplied by the sample provider rather than from assay-based typing. Here is what the overall study found, with its caveats: The amount of clinical and demographic metadata varied by source and participant and was provided uncurated.

TCRbeta CDR3 regions were amplified from genomic DNA by means of the immunoSEQ Assay, a bias-controlled multiplex PCR. Per the original workflow: The number of nucleated cells in each sample was estimated by amplification of reference gene primers within the assay. To quantify the absolute abundance of each unique TCRbeta CDR3 rearrangement, sequence reads were collapsed and filtered. Productive Simpson clonality was computed per sample as the square root of Simpson's diversity index over productive rearrangements. TCRdb mirrors the immuneACCESS table, restricted to in-frame sequences. Some clones are absent from its copies; in checked studies, under half trace to an unresolved V gene, and the reason for the others is unknown. That table supplies the V and J calls and clone size; D and trimming were determined from the DNA. The sample table records 150,000 or so clones; over 80% of these occur just once. The ten largest make up 13% of the sample.

Trimming takes 4 bases from V and 0 bases from J, and the germline ends sit 16 bases apart. According to the germline V gene, CDR1 reads SGHVS and CDR2 reads FNYEAQ. The CDR3 starts with the cysteine, ends with the phenylalanine, and has 16 residues. CDR3 DNA only is kept here, 48 bases in frame from base 1. This sequence uses TRBV7-6 and TRBJ2-7, and TRBD2 may be the D gene, going by 6 matching bases. The TCR originated in a woman aged 55-75 years who had recovered from COVID-19. The sequenced sample was PBMCs or T cells enriched from blood (not recorded which). This receptor carries the CDR3 CASSSGSGLSSYEQYF. Here is the DNA: TGTGCCAGCAGCTCAGGTAGCGGCCTGAGCTCCTACGAGCAGTACTTC.